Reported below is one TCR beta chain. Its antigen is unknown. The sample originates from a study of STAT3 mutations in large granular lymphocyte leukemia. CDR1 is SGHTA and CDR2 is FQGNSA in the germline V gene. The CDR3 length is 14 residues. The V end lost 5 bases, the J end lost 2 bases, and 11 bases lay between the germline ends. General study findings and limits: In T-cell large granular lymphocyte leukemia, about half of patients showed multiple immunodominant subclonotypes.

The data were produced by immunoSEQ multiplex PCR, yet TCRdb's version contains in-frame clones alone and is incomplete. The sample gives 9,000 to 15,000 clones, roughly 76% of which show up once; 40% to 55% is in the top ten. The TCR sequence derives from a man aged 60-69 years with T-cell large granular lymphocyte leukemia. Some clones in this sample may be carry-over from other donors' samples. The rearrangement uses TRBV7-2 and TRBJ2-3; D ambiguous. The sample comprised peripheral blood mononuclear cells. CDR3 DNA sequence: TGTGCCAGCAGCCCACTTCTCAACACAGATACGCAGTATTTT. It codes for CASSPLLNTDTQYF.